This T cell receptor beta chain is from a study of CD8 T cells in Susac syndrome. Germline V CDR1 and CDR2: DFQATT, SNEGSKA (reference sequence). Trimming cost V 3 bases and J 1 base, with 12 bases left between them. There are 14 residues in the CDR3. Sequencing of TCR beta was undertaken in CD8+ and CD4+ T cells derived from blood. Treatment-naive patients with stable or active relapsing-remitting disease served as multiple sclerosis controls. The RNA input was about 0.45 to 1 ug, and it was reverse transcribed with random hexamers. The authors amplified TCR beta CDR3 across 54 Vbeta and 13 Jbeta using immunoSEQ multiplex PCR. TCRdb re-called the immunoSEQ multiplex PCR reads through MiXCR, storing one row per CDR3 protein. The sample lists 170,000 or so distinct CDR3 sequences, approximately 93% occurring once.

The V and J genes are TRBV20-1 and TRBJ2-5, with D hard to call. The sample consisted of CD4+ T cells from PBMCs. This clonotype was obtained from a human donor with multiple sclerosis. The CDR3 loop reads CSASAADRQETQYF. The DNA of the CDR3 is TGCAGTGCTAGTGCGGCGGACCGCCAAGAGACCCAGTACTTC.